Sequencing of this TCR beta chain was carried out in a study of cytomegalovirus exposure and HLA in healthy donors. The CDR3 consists of 15 residues. CDR1 is SGHRS, CDR2 YFSETQ, per germline. V was clipped by 0 bases and J by 6 bases, with 13 bases between them. The PCR contained 60 Vbeta and 13 Jbeta primers. Per the study methods: Later reanalysis found around 74 million unique TCR beta chains, around 11 million of them shared. Sequenced by immunoSEQ multiplex PCR; TCRdb stores in-frame clones only, minus some. D and trimming come from the DNA, and the V and J calls and clone size come from that table. The sample carries about 95,000 clones, over 70% recorded once.

The rearrangement links TRBV5-1 to TRBJ2-1; the D gene is possibly TRBD2 (6 bases). The source of this sequence is a woman between 35 and 50 years old in good health and CMV-seronegative. The sequenced sample consisted of PBMCs. The CDR3 DNA reads as TGCGCCAGCAGCTTGGGGGACTCCCCACCCAATGAGCAGTTCTTC. The encoded protein is CASSLGDSPPNEQFF.